This TCR beta chain emerged from a study of shared clonotypes between healthy human individuals. Study details: Each donor's CD4 naive and CD4 memory cells filled three plates apiece, CD8 naive two, and CD8 memory one. Study-level findings and limits: Of the naive CD4 clonotypes, around 5.2% were shared across a handful of donors. Researchers found naive subsets generally carried larger estimated richness than memory subsets.

Donation came from healthy HIV-negative adults that had no recent acute infections or vaccinations. Produced via immunoSEQ multiplex PCR; TCRdb's table is partial and in-frame only. Of roughly 410,000 clones listed, just over 95% were seen once; the top ten hold more than 0.3%. Regarding this clone: What it binds is unknown.

Germline values: CDR1 SGHTA, CDR2 FQGTGA. The CDR3 is 17 amino acids. Trimming removed 4 bases from V and 1 base from J, with 18 bases in between. The chain couples TRBV7-3 to TRBJ2-3; D is tentatively TRBD1 or TRBD2 (5 bases each). Sequencing input: memory CD8+ T cells sorted from blood. The subset denotes: CD45RO+ cells pooled with CCR7-negative TemRA cells. This receptor was taken from a man aged 25 to 45 in good health. The CDR3 region has the DNA TGTGCCAGCAGCTCCTACCCGGGACCAGTGGGCACAGATACGCAGTATTTT. Encoded protein: CASSSYPGPVGTDTQYF.